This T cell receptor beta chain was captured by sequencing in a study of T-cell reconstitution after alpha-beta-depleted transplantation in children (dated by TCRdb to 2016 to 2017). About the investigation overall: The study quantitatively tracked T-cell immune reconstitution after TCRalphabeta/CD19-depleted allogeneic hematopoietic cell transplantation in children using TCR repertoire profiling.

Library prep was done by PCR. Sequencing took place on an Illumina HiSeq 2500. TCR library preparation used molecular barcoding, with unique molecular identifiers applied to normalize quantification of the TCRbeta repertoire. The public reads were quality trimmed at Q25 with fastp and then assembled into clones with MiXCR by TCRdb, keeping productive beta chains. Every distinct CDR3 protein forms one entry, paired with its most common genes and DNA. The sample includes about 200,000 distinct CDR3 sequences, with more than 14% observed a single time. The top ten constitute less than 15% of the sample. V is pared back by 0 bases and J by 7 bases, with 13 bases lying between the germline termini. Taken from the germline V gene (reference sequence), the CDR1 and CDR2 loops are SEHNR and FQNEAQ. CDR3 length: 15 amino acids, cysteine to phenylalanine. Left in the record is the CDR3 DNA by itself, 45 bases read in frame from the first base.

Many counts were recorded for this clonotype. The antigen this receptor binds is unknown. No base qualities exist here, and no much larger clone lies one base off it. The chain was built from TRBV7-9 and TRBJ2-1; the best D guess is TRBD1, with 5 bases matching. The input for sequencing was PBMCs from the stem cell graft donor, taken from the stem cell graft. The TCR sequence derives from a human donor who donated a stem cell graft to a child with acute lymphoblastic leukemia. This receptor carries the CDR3 CASSLAYKGRNEQFF. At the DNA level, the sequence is TGTGCCAGCAGCTTAGCTTACAAGGGGCGGAATGAGCAGTTCTTC.